Shown below are 25 T cell receptor beta chains from a single sample sequenced in a study of T cells in Graves' hyperthyroidism and ophthalmopathy. RNA transcripts provided the source from which TCR beta CDR3 regions were amplified. In the first-round RT-PCR of the TCR CDR3, the HTBI primer set was used. TCRdb reprocessed the multiplex PCR reads via MiXCR and lists one record per CDR3 protein. The table includes 600,000 to 750,000 distinct CDR3 sequences, 15% to 20% detected once. The sample taken for sequencing was blood. The receptors were gathered from a man aged 50 to 59 with Graves' hyperthyroidism.

There are a few counts of this clonotype. The V gene is TRBV15, the J gene TRBJ2-1, with TRBD1 matching over 8 bases. The CDR3 length is 15 residues. CDR1 and CDR2 (germline): LNHNV, YYDKDF (reference sequence). After removal of 1 base from V and 6 bases from J, the junction contained 5 bases not matched to a gene. Here the CDR3 DNA reads TGTGCCACCAGCAGAGGTAGCAGGGGGCCCAATGAGCAGTTCTTC. Its translation is CATSRGSRGPNEQFF.

The chain joins TRBV5-6 to TRBJ2-1; D call uncertain. Deletions cut 0 bases from V and 11 bases from J, with 6 bases between. Germline CDR1 reads SGHDT; CDR2 reads YYEEEE. The CDR3 contains 11 residues. DNA for the CDR3: TGTGCCAGCAGCTTGGTGAATCAGCAGTTCTTC. Its translation: CASSLVNQQFF.

V is TRBV29-1 and J is TRBJ2-7; D tentatively reads TRBD1 or TRBD2 (5 bases each). The CDR3 covers 14 residues. In germline, CDR1 is SQVTM, CDR2 ANQGSEA. Between the trimmed V and J ends, which lost 6 bases and 2 bases, there was a span of 17 bases. CDR3 amino acids: CSVIGARSPYEQYF. The CDR3 bases are TGCAGCGTCATCGGGGCGCGATCGCCCTACGAGCAGTACTTC.

This clonotype was observed a few times. With a much larger clone just one base away, this may be a read error. The chain is built from TRBV28 and TRBJ2-1; D might be TRBD1 (5 bases). Germline V gene data show CDR1 as MDHEN and CDR2 as SYDVKM. This CDR3 contains 13 residues. V gave up 3 bases and J gave up 8 bases, with 11 bases separating them. The CDR3 reads CASSFGAIDEQFF. In DNA form, the CDR3 reads TGTGCCAGCAGTTTTGGGGCTATCGATGAGCAGTTCTTC. The complete variable domain, with remaining parts taken from reference TRBV28 and TRBJ2-1, reads DVKVTQSSRYLVKRTGEKVFLECVQDMDHENMFWYRQDPGLGLRLIYFSYDVKMKEKGDIPEGYSVSREKKERFSLILESASTNQTSMYLCASSFGAIDEQFFGPGTRLTVL.

The table lists this clonotype with many counts. J is TRBJ2-7 and V is TRBV28; D might be TRBD2 (5 bases). The CDR3 consists of 15 residues. Trimming shortened V by 3 bases and J by 2 bases, and 14 bases separated the two germline ends. Germline V gives CDR1 MDHEN, CDR2 SYDVKM. CDR3 loop: CASSLFPGSAYEQYF. For the CDR3, the DNA is TGTGCCAGCAGTTTGTTTCCGGGAAGCGCCTACGAGCAGTACTTC.

About this clonotype: This may stem from a read error, because a much larger clone lies one nucleotide away. The gene calls are TRBV11-3 and TRBJ1-5; unclear D gene. The V and J ends lost 0 bases and 4 bases respectively, with 4 bases between them. Per the germline V gene, CDR1 is SGHNT and CDR2 is YENEEA. This CDR3 contains 13 residues. CDR3 region: CASSLEANQPQHF. In nucleotides, the CDR3 is TGTGCCAGCAGCTTAGAGGCGAATCAGCCCCAGCATTTT.

The V call is TRBV4-1, the J call TRBJ2-7; 7 bases line up with TRBD1. This CDR3 is built from 13 residues. Germline-derived CDR1 and CDR2 are MGHRA and YSYEKL. The V segment lost 2 bases and the J segment 5 bases; nucleotides outside the gene matches: 3. In nucleotides, the CDR3 is TGCGCCAGCAGCCAACGACAGGGCGACGAGCAGTACTTC. Amino acid sequence: CASSQRQGDEQYF.

This clonotype was recorded many times. The chain recombines TRBV11-2 with TRBJ2-7; D may be TRBD2 (6 bases). CDR3 size: 15 residues. CDR1 and CDR2 from the germline V gene are SGHAT and FQNNGV. V lost 3 bases, J lost 2 bases, and 14 bases lay in between. The CDR3, as DNA: TGTGCCAGCAGCTTTGAGACGGAGGGCACCTACGAGCAGTACTTC. Protein product: CASSFETEGTYEQYF.

There are many counts of this clonotype. This chain links TRBV28 with TRBJ2-1, with 8 bases matching TRBD2. Germline V lookup: CDR1 MDHEN, CDR2 SYDVKM. Trimming at V came to 8 bases and at J to 3 bases, leaving 12 bases not matched to a gene. The length of the CDR3 is 16 residues. CDR3 sequence: CASGPLAGGSYNEQFF. The CDR3 nucleotides are TGTGCCAGCGGGCCCCTAGCGGGCGGAAGCTACAATGAGCAGTTCTTC.

A note on this clonotype: Relative to the germline gene, one junction end is altered; a read error may explain this. The rearrangement uses TRBV6-2 or TRBV6-3 and TRBJ1-1; D is unclear. Germline loops: CDR1 MNHEY, CDR2 SVGEGT. The CDR3 length is 11 residues. In nucleotides, the CDR3 is TGTGCCAGCAGAAAGAACACTGATGCTTTCTTT. Its protein is CASRKNTDAFF.

This chain connects TRBV27 to TRBJ2-7, with 9 bases identical to TRBD2. V dropped 1 base and J dropped 0; count of bases not matched to a gene: 7. Germline V gives CDR1 MNHEY, CDR2 SMNVEV (reference sequence). This CDR3 is built from 17 residues. CDR3 in DNA: TGTGCCAGCAGTTTATATTTTGGCGGGAGGGCCTCCTACGAGCAGTACTTC. As protein: CASSLYFGGRASYEQYF.

The chain joins TRBV7-3 to TRBJ1-5; TRBD1 matches at 11 bases. CDR1 is SGHTA, CDR2 FQGTGA, per germline. This CDR3 is built from 17 residues. With 2 bases clipped from V and 5 bases from J, the junction kept 8 bases outside the gene matches. For the CDR3, the DNA is TGTGCCAGCAGCTTACCCCGCCGGACAGGGGGCCATCAGCCCCAGCATTTT. This encodes CASSLPRRTGGHQPQHF.

The table lists this clonotype with a few counts. The chain carries TRBV7-2 and TRBJ1-2, with D possibly matching TRBD1 (6 bases). The CDR3 has 14 residues. V was cut by 5 bases and J by 1 base, with 11 bases left in between. Germline V gene sequence: CDR1 SGHTA, CDR2 FQGNSA. The CDR3 here is CASSLRDINYGYTF. The CDR3 DNA reads as TGTGCCAGCAGCCTACGGGACATTAACTATGGCTACACCTTC.

The CDR3 sequence is CASRKQGINTGELFF. Here the CDR3 DNA reads TGTGCCAGCAGGAAACAGGGTATAAACACCGGGGAGCTGTTTTTT. This rearrangement joins TRBV6-1 to TRBJ2-2; perhaps TRBD1 as D (6 bases). V dropped 6 bases and J dropped 2 bases, with 13 bases sitting between them. CDR3 length: 15 amino acids. CDR1 MNHNS and CDR2 SASEGT come from the germline V gene.

The table lists this clonotype with many counts. The chain uses TRBV15 and TRBJ2-2; no clear D gene. CDR1 LNHNV and CDR2 YYDKDF come from the germline V gene (reference sequence). The CDR3 extends over 14 amino acids. Trimming pared 2 bases from V and 1 base from J, leaving 5 bases between. CDR3: CATSRIGNTGELFF. DNA of the CDR3: TGTGCCACCAGCAGAATAGGGAACACCGGGGAGCTGTTTTTT.

The rearrangement links TRBV29-1 to TRBJ1-3; no reliable D call. From germline, CDR1 is SQVTM and CDR2 ANQGSEA. The CDR3 is 14 amino acids. V shed 6 bases and J shed 4 bases, with 16 bases lying between them. The CDR3 DNA reads TGCAGCGTAACTCCGGACGCCCCGGGAAACACCATATATTTT. This encodes CSVTPDAPGNTIYF.

The rearrangement links TRBV7-9 to TRBJ2-7; D possibly matches TRBD1 or TRBD2 (5 bases each). The V gene's germline CDR1 is SEHNR and CDR2 FQNEAQ (reference sequence). Trimming took 5 bases from V and 3 from J, leaving 11 bases between them. This CDR3 contains 13 residues. CDR3 protein: CASSRDPVYEQYF. The CDR3 nucleotides read TGTGCCAGCAGCCGGGACCCCGTCTACGAGCAGTACTTC. Supplemented by reference TRBV7-9 and TRBJ2-7, the full variable domain reads DTGVSQNPRHKITKRGQNVTFRCDPISEHNRLYWYRQTLGQGPEFLTYFQNEAQLEKSRLLSDRFSAERPKGSFSTLEIQRTEQGDSAMYLCASSRDPVYEQYFGPGTRLTVT.

This clonotype was seen at least ten times. The chain recombines TRBV11-2 with TRBJ2-7; the D is unclear. This CDR3 region has 16 residues. Deletions cut 1 base from V and 0 bases from J, with 13 bases between. CDR1 and CDR2 from the germline V gene are SGHAT and FQNNGV. The CDR3, as DNA: TGTGCCAGCAGCTTAGGTCTAGGCTTAAGCTCCTACGAGCAGTACTTC. It specifies CASSLGLGLSSYEQYF. Looking up the rest from reference TRBV11-2 and TRBJ2-7 gives the full variable domain: EAGVAQSPRYKIIEKRQSVAFWCNPISGHATLYWYQQILGQGPKLLIQFQNNGVVDDSQLPKDRFSAERLKGVDSTLKIQPAKLEDSAVYLCASSLGLGLSSYEQYFGPGTRLTVT.

The genes are TRBV6-2 or TRBV6-3 and TRBJ2-3; D may be TRBD2 (5 bases). This CDR3 spans 11 amino acids. In germline, CDR1 is MNHEY, CDR2 SVGEGT. Trimming took 5 bases from V and 7 from J, leaving 7 bases between them. The DNA of the CDR3 is TGTGCCAGCAGTCACGGGAATACGCAGTATTTT. This codes for CASSHGNTQYF.

The chain is built from TRBV7-9 and TRBJ2-7, with 13 bases lining up with TRBD2. Losses at the gene ends were 5 bases for V and 0 bases for J; bases not matched to a gene: 25. Germline lookup yields CDR1 SEHNR and CDR2 FQNEAQ (reference sequence). The CDR3 consists of 23 residues. CDR3 nucleotide sequence: TGTGCCAGCAGCCGAGACTGGGACACCAGCTGGACTAGCGGGAGCCGTAGCTCCTACGAGCAGTACTTC. Translated, it gives CASSRDWDTSWTSGSRSSYEQYF.

At least ten counts were recorded for this clonotype. The genes are TRBV2 and TRBJ2-3, with D possibly TRBD1 on 6 matching bases. There are 16 residues in the CDR3. Trimming removed 6 bases from V and 2 bases from J, with 18 bases in between. CDR1 and CDR2 (germline): SNHLY, FYNNEI. CDR3 amino acids: CASSRTGTPNTDTQYF. The CDR3 DNA reads TGTGCCAGCAGCCGTACCGGGACACCTAACACAGATACGCAGTATTTT.

V is TRBV12-5 and J is TRBJ2-1; 11 nucleotides align to TRBD1. V gave up 6 bases and J gave up 3 bases; unmatched junction bases: 1. Germline CDR1 is LGHNT and CDR2 is FRNRAP. This CDR3 spans 14 amino acids. The CDR3 region has the DNA TGTGCTAGTGGCGGGACAGGGGGCTACAATGAGCAGTTCTTC. Its translation is CASGGTGGYNEQFF.

This clonotype was detected ten times or more. CDR3 nucleotide sequence: TGTGCCAGCAGCTCAAAAGGGGACAGGCGGACCTCCGAGAGCACCGGGGAGCTGTTTTTT. Its protein is CASSSKGDRRTSESTGELFF. J is TRBJ2-2 and V is TRBV7-9; 8 bases match TRBD1. CDR3 length: 20 residues. The V gene's germline CDR1 is SEHNR and CDR2 FQNEAQ (reference sequence). The ends lost 4 bases at V and 4 bases at J; junction bases unmatched: 20.

This clonotype appeared a few times. A single base separates this from a much larger clone, so it may be a read error. This is likely a read error, given that the CDR3 carries no conserved phenylalanine or tryptophan at its end. Here the CDR3 reads CAISESVTGNQPQHC. CDR3 DNA: TGTGCCATCAGTGAGTCGGTTACCGGCAATCAGCCCCAGCATTGT. The chain recombines TRBV10-3 with TRBJ1-5; no definite D call. The germline CDR1 and CDR2 sequences are ENHRY and SYGVKD. The V end lost 0 bases, the J end lost 2 bases, and 8 bases lay between the germline ends. The CDR3 spans 15 residues.

This clonotype has at least ten counts. This chain connects TRBV20-1 to TRBJ2-7; perhaps D is TRBD1 or TRBD2 (5 bases each). Germline loops: CDR1 DFQATT, CDR2 SNEGSKA (reference sequence). The CDR3 runs to 14 residues. The CDR3: CSSNLGVNRNEQYF. The CDR3, as DNA: TGCAGCTCGAATCTGGGGGTAAATCGGAACGAGCAGTACTTC.